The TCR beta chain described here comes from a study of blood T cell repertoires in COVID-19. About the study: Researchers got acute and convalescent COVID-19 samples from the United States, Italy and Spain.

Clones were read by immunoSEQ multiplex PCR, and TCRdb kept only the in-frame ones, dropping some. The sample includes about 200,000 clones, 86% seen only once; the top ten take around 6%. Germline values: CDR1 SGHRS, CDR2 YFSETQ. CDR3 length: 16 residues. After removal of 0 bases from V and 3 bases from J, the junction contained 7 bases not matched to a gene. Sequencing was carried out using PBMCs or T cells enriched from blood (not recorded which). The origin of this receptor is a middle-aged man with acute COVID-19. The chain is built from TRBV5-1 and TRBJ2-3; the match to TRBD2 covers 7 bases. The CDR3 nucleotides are TGCGCCAGCAGCTTGGCGTCTACCGGGGGGACAGATACGCAGTATTTT. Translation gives CASSLASTGGTDTQYF.